The sequence of this TCR beta chain was determined in a study of metastatic and nonmetastatic thyroid tumors (TCRdb year 2020). With regard to the full study: For patients with malignant and with benign thyroid disease, the researchers compared repertoires between peripheral blood samples and tumor or nodule tissue samples. Summary of the overall study and its limitations: TCR beta diversity was reported as significantly higher in malignant tumors than in benign nodules, in both blood and tumor samples.

The trim is 4 bases for V and 7 bases for J, with a gap of 17 bases between the germline ends. Counted from cysteine to phenylalanine, this CDR3 has 16 amino acids. The entry retains the CDR3 DNA only, 48 bases that are in frame from base 1. CDR1 is given as SGHDN and CDR2 as FVKESK, both from the germline V gene. Library creation used PCR. TCRdb lists the instrument as Illumina HiSeq 4000. High-throughput sequencing was used to profile the TCR beta-chain CDR3 region of every patient. As for the authors' bioinformatics: CDR3 differences across clinicopathological groups were used to build a classifier for discriminating distant-metastatic papillary thyroid cancer patients. The Shannon index was used to assess repertoire diversity, and the Morisita-Horn index was used to assess tumor-blood repertoire similarity. The raw public reads went through TCRdb reprocessing: fastp at Q25, MiXCR clone calling, in-frame beta chains kept. The V and J calls, along with clone size, are taken from TCRdb and not from the paper's own processing. The sample yields about 40,000 clones; 17% were counted once. Of the sample, about 9.9% falls within the top ten clones.

No patient had received any treatment before thyroid surgery. Using T-cell receptor beta sequencing, the researchers looked back retrospectively at clinical samples from patients, gathered between about 2012 and 2018. With regard to this clone: The target of this receptor is not known. No quality values exist for individual bases; no much larger clone is one base distant.

The sequence was obtained from a female donor with papillary thyroid cancer or a benign thyroid nodule (not recorded which). Some clones in this sample may be carry-over from other donors' samples. Sequenced input: tumor tissue. Rearrangement joined TRBV14 to TRBJ1-6, and the D gene may be TRBD1, 6 bases matching. The nucleotides are TGTGCCAGCAGCCGATCAGGGGCGATCAACAATTCACCCCTCCACTTT. Translated, this is CASSRSGAINNSPLHF.